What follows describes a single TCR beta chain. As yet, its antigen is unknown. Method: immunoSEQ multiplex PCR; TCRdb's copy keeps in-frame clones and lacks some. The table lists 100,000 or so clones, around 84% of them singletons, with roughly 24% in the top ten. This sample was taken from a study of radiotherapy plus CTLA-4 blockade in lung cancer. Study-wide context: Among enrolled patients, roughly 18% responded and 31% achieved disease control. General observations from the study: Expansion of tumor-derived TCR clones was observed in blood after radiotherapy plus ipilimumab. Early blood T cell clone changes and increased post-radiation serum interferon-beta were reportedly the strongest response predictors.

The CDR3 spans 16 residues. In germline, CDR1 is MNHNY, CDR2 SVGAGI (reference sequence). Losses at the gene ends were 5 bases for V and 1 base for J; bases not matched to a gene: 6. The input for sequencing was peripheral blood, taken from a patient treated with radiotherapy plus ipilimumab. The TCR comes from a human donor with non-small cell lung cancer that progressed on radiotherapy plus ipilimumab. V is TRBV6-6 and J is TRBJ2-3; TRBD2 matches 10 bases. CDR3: CASSPPGTSGTDTQYF. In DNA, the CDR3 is TGTGCCAGCAGTCCCCCCGGGACTAGCGGCACAGATACGCAGTATTTT.